These 25 T cell receptor beta chains were all obtained from the same sample, sequenced in a study of cytomegalovirus exposure and HLA in healthy donors (dated by TCRdb to the late 2010s). The library relied on the immunoSEQ multiplex PCR assay. For the multiplex PCR, a mixture combining 60 forward primers for TCR Vbeta segments and 13 reverse primers for TCR Jbeta segments was used. In its TCRdb copy, this immuneACCESS table keeps in-frame sequences only and misses some clones. Where compared with another copy, unresolved V genes explain less than half of these, and the others have no known cause. Present in this sample are roughly 200,000 clones, around 76% of which were seen just once. The ten largest clones add up to under 2% of the sample. The material sequenced was PBMCs. These TCRs come from a young man in good health and CMV-seronegative.

The chain is built from TRBV29-1 and TRBJ1-2, with 9 nucleotides matching TRBD1. Germline-derived CDR1 and CDR2 are SQVTM and ANQGSEA. V gave up 4 bases and J gave up 4 bases; unmatched junction bases: 4. The CDR3 consists of 13 residues. The CDR3 nucleotides read TGCAGCGTTGTGGGGACAGGGTTCTATGGCTACACCTTC. Its protein is CSVVGTGFYGYTF.

The chain links TRBV2 to TRBJ2-7; maybe TRBD2 (5 bases). The germline CDR1 and CDR2 sequences are SNHLY and FYNNEI. Between the trimmed V and J ends, which lost 8 bases and 6 bases, there was a span of 35 bases. The CDR3 has 19 residues. CDR3 nucleotide sequence: TGTGCCAGCTCTTTGCGGGCCCCTTATGACCCTACGATAGGCGCCGAGCAGTACTTC. This codes for CASSLRAPYDPTIGAEQYF.

The DNA of the CDR3 is TGTGCCAGCAGCGCCTTACAGGGAGGGGCAAATCAGCCCCAGCATTTT. The encoded protein is CASSALQGGANQPQHF. This chain connects TRBV7-9 to TRBJ1-5, with D possibly matching TRBD1 (6 bases). This CDR3 is 16 amino acids long. Trimming removed 5 bases at V and 4 bases at J, with 18 bases between. The germline gives CDR1 SEHNR, CDR2 FQNEAQ (reference sequence).

The chain carries TRBV27 and TRBJ2-1; 8 bases agree with TRBD2. Germline V gives CDR1 MNHEY, CDR2 SMNVEV (reference sequence). The CDR3 spans 15 residues. With 3 bases clipped from V and 1 base from J, the junction kept 2 bases outside the gene matches. The CDR3 sequence is CASSFRGGSYNEQFF. As DNA, the CDR3 is TGTGCCAGCAGTTTCCGGGGGGGATCCTACAATGAGCAGTTCTTC.

The genes are TRBV7-3 and TRBJ2-1; TRBD2 aligns across 15 bases. The J segment lost 7 bases and the V segment lost 0 bases, leaving 13 bases of the junction unmatched. Per the germline V gene, CDR1 is SGHTA and CDR2 is FQGTGA. This CDR3 comprises 20 residues. CDR3 protein: CASSLTGGLAGGEKRNEQFF. DNA for the CDR3: TGTGCCAGCAGCTTAACGGGGGGACTAGCGGGAGGTGAGAAAAGGAATGAGCAGTTCTTC.

The chain recombines TRBV20-1 with TRBJ2-5; a possible D gene is TRBD1 (5 bases). CDR1 is DFQATT, CDR2 SNEGSKA, per germline (reference sequence). CDR3 length: 11 amino acids. V lost 3 bases and J lost 5, with 7 bases in between. CDR3 nucleotide sequence: TGCAGTGCTAGGTCAGGGGAGACCCAGTACTTC. It yields the protein CSARSGETQYF.

V usage is TRBV7-9 and J usage is TRBJ2-5, with 7 bases matching TRBD1. The CDR3 sequence is 16 residues long. The V segment lost 4 bases and the J segment 3 bases; nucleotides outside the gene matches: 11. Germline lookup yields CDR1 SEHNR and CDR2 FQNEAQ (reference sequence). The DNA for the CDR3 is TGTGCCAGCAGCTCGCAAATCGGGACAGACAAAGAGACCCAGTACTTC. Protein product: CASSSQIGTDKETQYF.

The gene calls are TRBV5-1 and TRBJ2-3; TRBD2 agrees at 8 bases. Trimming removed 0 bases from V and 5 bases from J; junction bases left unmatched: 8. The CDR3 is 16 residues long. From germline, CDR1 is SGHRS and CDR2 YFSETQ. CDR3 DNA: TGCGCCAGCAGCTTGGCCACGGGAGGGCCTATAGATACGCAGTATTTT. Its translation is CASSLATGGPIDTQYF.

This rearrangement joins TRBV5-1 to TRBJ2-7; the match to TRBD1 covers 9 bases. The V gene's germline CDR1 is SGHRS and CDR2 YFSETQ. V was pared by 4 bases and J by 7 bases, with 12 bases of the junction left unmatched. The CDR3 sequence is 15 residues long. The DNA of the CDR3 is TGCGCCAGCAGCGGGGGTGGGACAGGGAAAGGAGAGCAGTACTTC. Its translation: CASSGGGTGKGEQYF. Using reference TRBV5-1 and TRBJ2-7 for the parts outside the CDR3, the full variable domain is KAGVTQTPRYLIKTRGQQVTLSCSPISGHRSVSWYQQTPGQGLQFLFEYFSETQRNKGNFPGRFSGRQFSNSRSEMNVSTLELGDSALYLCASSGGGTGKGEQYFGPGTRLTVT.

The genes are TRBV11-3 and TRBJ2-1; 7 bases line up with TRBD1. Trimming removed 5 bases from V and 0 bases from J; junction bases left unmatched: 4. Germline V gene sequence: CDR1 SGHNT, CDR2 YENEEA. The length of the CDR3 is 15 residues. Here the CDR3 reads CASSQTGSSYNEQFF. In DNA, the CDR3 is TGTGCCAGCAGCCAGACAGGGAGCTCCTACAATGAGCAGTTCTTC.

This clone was detected once. The chain links TRBV28 to TRBJ2-7; D possibly corresponds to TRBD2 (6 bases). The CDR3 has 16 residues. Trimming took off 4 bases at V and 0 bases at J, with 16 bases between the two ends. CDR1 and CDR2 from the germline V gene are MDHEN and SYDVKM. CDR3 in amino acids: CASSSPRVAVSYEQYF. The DNA for the CDR3 is TGTGCCAGCAGTTCCCCCCGGGTAGCGGTCTCCTACGAGCAGTACTTC.

The chain joins TRBV10-3 to TRBJ1-1; 9 bases align to TRBD1. With 4 bases clipped from V and 6 bases from J, the junction kept 9 bases outside the gene matches. Germline V gene data show CDR1 as ENHRY and CDR2 as SYGVKD. The CDR3 consists of 15 residues. Written as DNA, the CDR3 is TGTGCCATCAGTGCCCTGGGACAGGGTGTACCTGAAGCTTTCTTT. This translates into CAISALGQGVPEAFF.

The chain couples TRBV29-1 to TRBJ2-7; D may be TRBD1 (5 bases). With 3 bases removed from V and 2 bases from J, the gap between germline ends came to 11 bases. This CDR3 spans 13 amino acids. CDR1 is SQVTM and CDR2 is ANQGSEA in the germline V gene. The CDR3 here is CSVEGREAYEQYF. In DNA form, the CDR3 reads TGCAGCGTTGAGGGCAGGGAAGCCTACGAGCAGTACTTC.

Only a few counts were recorded for this clone. The rearrangement joins TRBV4-2 to TRBJ2-3; 7 bases match TRBD2. Trimming took 1 base from V and 0 from J; bases not matched to a gene: 10. Germline V CDR1 and CDR2: LGHNA, YNFKEQ. CDR3 length: 18 residues. CDR3 DNA sequence: TGTGCCAGCAGCCAAGGGAGTAGCGGGTTGACTAGCACAGATACGCAGTATTTT. Its translation is CASSQGSSGLTSTDTQYF.

This clone has only one observation. The chain joins TRBV2 to TRBJ1-6; D unresolved. Germline CDR1 is SNHLY and CDR2 is FYNNEI. CDR3 size: 16 residues. V lost 0 bases, J lost 10 bases, and 16 bases lay in between. The CDR3 reads CASSEAGGGIVSPLHF. CDR3 bases: TGTGCCAGCAGTGAAGCGGGAGGAGGGATTGTCTCACCCCTCCACTTT.

V gene TRBV10-3 combines with J gene TRBJ1-1; D remains ambiguous. This CDR3 has 11 residues. V was cut by 4 bases and J by 6 bases, with 6 bases left in between. The germline V gene encodes CDR1 ENHRY and CDR2 SYGVKD. CDR3 amino acids: CAISGSAEAFF. DNA for the CDR3: TGTGCCATCAGTGGTTCTGCTGAAGCTTTCTTT.

There are a few counts of this clone. The rearrangement joins TRBV7-9 to TRBJ1-5; tentative D call: TRBD1 (5 bases). The V gene lost 1 base and the J gene lost 4 bases, with 8 bases spanning the gap. Germline CDR1 SEHNR, CDR2 FQNEAQ (reference sequence). The CDR3 contains 14 residues. CDR3 protein: CASSLVAGNQPQHF. DNA of the CDR3: TGTGCCAGCAGCTTAGTGGCAGGGAATCAGCCCCAGCATTTT.

This clone was picked up one time. V gene TRBV6-5 combines with J gene TRBJ1-2; a possible D gene is TRBD1 (5 bases). Germline CDR1 is MNHEY and CDR2 is SVGAGI. The CDR3 loop spans 13 amino acids. Trimming cost V 2 bases and J 7 bases, with 11 bases left between them. CDR3 bases: TGTGCCAGCAGTTACGGAGGGGCTGGTGGCTACACCTTC. It encodes CASSYGGAGGYTF.

This sequence joins TRBV11-2 and TRBJ2-7; no clear D. CDR1 and CDR2 (germline): SGHAT, FQNNGV. CDR3 size: 12 residues. Trimming cost V 3 bases and J 0 bases, with 3 bases left between them. The CDR3 nucleotides read TGTGCCAGCAGCTTCTTCTCCTACGAGCAGTACTTC. Translating gives CASSFFSYEQYF.

J is TRBJ2-7 and V is TRBV10-2, with 9 bases identical to TRBD1. Germline V gives CDR1 WSHSY, CDR2 SAAADI. This CDR3 region has 12 residues. V dropped 7 bases and J dropped 4; count of bases not matched to a gene: 2. The CDR3 DNA follows: TGCGCCAGCATGGACAGGGGTTACGAGCAGTACTTC. This codes for CASMDRGYEQYF.

This chain connects TRBV28 to TRBJ1-3; tentative D call: TRBD1 (5 bases). Germline CDR1 MDHEN, CDR2 SYDVKM. This CDR3 has 17 amino acids. V dropped 4 bases and J dropped 4 bases, with 20 bases sitting between them. The CDR3 sequence is CASSSPLGGVGGNTIYF. CDR3 in DNA: TGTGCCAGCAGTTCTCCGCTCGGGGGGGTAGGGGGAAACACCATATATTTT.

V gene TRBV11-3 combines with J gene TRBJ1-5, with 7 bases lining up with TRBD1. Per germline, CDR1 SGHNT and CDR2 YENEEA. J was trimmed by 3 bases and V by 11 bases; bases with no gene match: 16. CDR3 size: 16 residues. CDR3 DNA sequence: TGTGCCGGCCGAGGTCCCGGCAGGGGGGACAATCAGCCCCAGCATTTT. As protein: CAGRGPGRGDNQPQHF.

The J gene is TRBJ2-1, the V gene TRBV4-2; 8 positions match TRBD2. This CDR3 contains 19 residues. The germline gives CDR1 LGHNA, CDR2 YNFKEQ. With V trimmed by 0 bases and J by 0 bases, 10 bases remained unmatched. The CDR3 sequence is CASSQDPAGGGSSYNEQFF. The CDR3 DNA follows: TGTGCCAGCAGCCAAGATCCGGCGGGAGGCGGAAGCTCCTACAATGAGCAGTTCTTC.

V is TRBV9 and J is TRBJ2-7, with 7 bases identical to TRBD1. Per the germline V gene, CDR1 is SGDLS and CDR2 is YYNGEE. Trimming cost V 2 bases and J 5 bases; bases outside gene matches: 10. The CDR3 contains 15 residues. This CDR3 reads CASSVAGTVKNEQYF. Here the CDR3 DNA reads TGTGCCAGCAGCGTCGCCGGGACAGTTAAGAACGAGCAGTACTTC.

This clone was found a few times. The genes are TRBV7-9 and TRBJ2-7; D unresolved. V shed 0 bases and J shed 7 bases, with 10 bases lying between them. Germline-derived CDR1 and CDR2 are SEHNR and FQNEAQ (reference sequence). There are 13 residues in the CDR3. The CDR3 DNA is TGTGCCAGCAGCTTAGCCGACTCCTCTGAGCAGTACTTC. It encodes CASSLADSSEQYF.